The 10 T cell receptor beta chains given below trace back to one sample, sequenced in a study of beta chain features in type 1 diabetes. cDNA synthesis used the whole RNA isolate, giving expressed TCRB sequences. Method: immunoSEQ multiplex PCR; TCRdb's copy keeps in-frame clones and lacks some. The table records 300,000 to 450,000 clones, about 19% of them present only once. Source material: naive CD4+ T cells from blood. These receptors were taken from a woman aged 18 to 35 in good health.

The V call is TRBV9, the J call TRBJ1-1, with D possibly TRBD1 on 5 matching bases. The CDR3 has 13 residues. CDR1 and CDR2 (germline): SGDLS, YYNGEE. The V end was cut by 0 bases, the J end by 6 bases, with 9 bases between. CDR3 in DNA: TGTGCCAGCAGCGTAGCGGGGGTCTCTGAAGCTTTCTTT. Residues: CASSVAGVSEAFF. Variable domain in full (rest from reference TRBV9 and TRBJ1-1): DSGVTQTPKHLITATGQRVTLRCSPRSGDLSVYWYQQSLDQGLQFLIQYYNGEERAKGNILERFSAQQFPDLHSELNLSSLELGDSALYFCASSVAGVSEAFFGQGTRLTVV.

This clone was seen a handful of times. This chain joins TRBV7-2 and TRBJ1-2, with D maybe TRBD1 (6 bases). CDR3 length: 13 amino acids. V was clipped by 6 bases and J by 1 base, with 9 bases between them. CDR1 is SGHTA, CDR2 FQGNSA, per germline. This chain's CDR3 is CASRPDSNYGYTF. The CDR3 bases are TGTGCCAGCAGGCCGGACAGTAACTATGGCTACACCTTC.

Only a few counts were recorded for this clone. V is TRBV5-6 and J is TRBJ1-1; the D gene is possibly TRBD1 (6 bases). The CDR3 runs to 15 residues. V was shortened by 4 bases and J by 2 bases, with 15 bases between the two germline ends. Germline V gene sequence: CDR1 SGHDT, CDR2 YYEEEE. The CDR3 bases are TGTGCCAGCAGCCTTGTCGGACAGATAAACACTGAAGCTTTCTTT. Its translation is CASSLVGQINTEAFF. Full variable domain (outside the CDR3, taken from reference TRBV5-6 and TRBJ1-1): DAGVTQSPTHLIKTRGQQVTLRCSPKSGHDTVSWYQQALGQGPQFIFQYYEEEERQRGNFPDRFSGHQFPNYSSELNVNALLLGDSALYLCASSLVGQINTEAFFGQGTRLTVV.

The chain combines TRBV21-1 with TRBJ1-1. TRBV21-1 is a pseudogene locus. This CDR3 is 15 amino acids long. The CDR3 region is CASSKTAGHYTEAFF. The CDR3 nucleotides read TGTGCCAGCAGCAAAACTGCGGGGCATTATACTGAAGCTTTCTTT.

The rearrangement uses TRBV19 and TRBJ2-6; D may be TRBD1 (6 bases). V was clipped by 5 bases and J by 4 bases, with 18 bases between them. Germline CDR1 is LNHDA and CDR2 is SQIVND (reference sequence). The CDR3 loop spans 17 amino acids. The CDR3: CASSRLTGPAGANVLTF. CDR3 sequence (DNA): TGTGCCAGTAGTCGATTGACAGGTCCAGCCGGGGCCAACGTCCTGACTTTC. The full variable domain, its missing parts supplied by reference TRBV19 and TRBJ2-6, is DGGITQSPKYLFRKEGQNVTLSCEQNLNHDAMYWYRQDPGQGLRLIYYSQIVNDFQKGDIAEGYSVSREKKESFPLTVTSAQKNPTAFYLCASSRLTGPAGANVLTFGAGSRLTVL.

This clone was detected only a few times. The chain joins TRBV18 to TRBJ2-2, with TRBD2 as a possible D gene (5 bases). Germline V gene data show CDR1 as KGHSH and CDR2 as LQKENI. The CDR3 sequence is 14 residues long. V dropped 3 bases and J dropped 9 bases, with 14 bases sitting between them. CDR3 sequence: CASSPDLQSRELFF. The DNA of the CDR3 is TGTGCCAGCTCACCGGACTTGCAATCCCGGGAGCTGTTTTTT.

This clone was observed a few times. This chain uses TRBV7-3 with TRBJ2-3; TRBD2 is a possible D gene (5 bases). Trimming left V 1 base short and J 4 bases short, with 9 bases between. Germline V lookup: CDR1 SGHTA, CDR2 FQGTGA. This CDR3 spans 14 amino acids. The CDR3 DNA reads as TGTGCCAGCAGCTTAAGAGGGTCCCCAGATACGCAGTATTTT. Translated: CASSLRGSPDTQYF.

V and J are TRBV4-1 and TRBJ1-2, with TRBD1 as a possible D gene (6 bases). V shed 0 bases and J shed 8 bases, with 13 bases lying between them. The CDR3 loop spans 14 amino acids. Germline V gene sequence: CDR1 MGHRA, CDR2 YSYEKL. As DNA, the CDR3 is TGCGCCAGCAGCCAAGAAGGGACAATCGGCGGCTACACCTTC. This sequence encodes CASSQEGTIGGYTF.

This clone came up a few times. Different DNA sequences within this sample yield the same CDR3. The chain combines TRBV7-3 with TRBJ1-1, with D perhaps TRBD1 (5 bases). V was trimmed by 2 bases and J by 5 bases, leaving 9 bases between them. The CDR3 totals 13 residues. Germline V gene data show CDR1 as SGHTA and CDR2 as FQGTGA. The CDR3: CASSLQGNTEAFF. CDR3 DNA: TGTGCCAGCAGCTTACAGGGTAATACTGAAGCTTTCTTT.

This chain links TRBV5-5 with TRBJ1-1; D ambiguous. CDR3 length: 13 amino acids. Per germline, CDR1 SGHKS and CDR2 YYEKEE (reference sequence). With 3 bases removed from V and 9 bases from J, the gap between germline ends came to 15 bases. CDR3 in amino acids: CASSSWSRNKAFF. CDR3 coding DNA: TGTGCCAGCAGCTCTTGGTCCAGAAACAAAGCTTTCTTT.